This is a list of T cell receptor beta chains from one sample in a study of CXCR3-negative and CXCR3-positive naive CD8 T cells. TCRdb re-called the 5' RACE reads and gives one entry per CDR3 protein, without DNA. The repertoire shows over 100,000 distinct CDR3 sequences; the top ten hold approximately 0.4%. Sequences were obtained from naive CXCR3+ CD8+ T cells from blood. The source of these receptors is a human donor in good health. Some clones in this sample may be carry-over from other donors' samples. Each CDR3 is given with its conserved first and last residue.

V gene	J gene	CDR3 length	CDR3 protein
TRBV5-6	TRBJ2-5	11	CASSLYETQYF
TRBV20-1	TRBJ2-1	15	CSARGFKALYNEQFF
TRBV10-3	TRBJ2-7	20	CAISESILGAGSSRRIEQYF
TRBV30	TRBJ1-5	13	CASEWGGGQPQHF
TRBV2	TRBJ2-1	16	CASKGSGTGLASEQFF
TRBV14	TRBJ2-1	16	CASSQGTSGGYNEQFF
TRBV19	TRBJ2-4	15	CASSDIRGRANIQYF
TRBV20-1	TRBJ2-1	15	CSARDWASGSYEQFF
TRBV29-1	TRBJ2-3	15	CSVDIGGRRTDTQYF
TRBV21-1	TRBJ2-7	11	CASSQSTKQYF
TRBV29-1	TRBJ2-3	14	CSELEGGSTDTQYF
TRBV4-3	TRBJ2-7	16	CASSQVAQSTLYEQYF
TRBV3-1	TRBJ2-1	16	CASSQGGRGIDNEQFF
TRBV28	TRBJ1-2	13	CASSTPTVYGYTF
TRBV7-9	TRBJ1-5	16	CASSEGTGDRNQPQHF
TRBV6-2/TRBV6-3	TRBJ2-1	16	CASSYSKVIRYNEQFF
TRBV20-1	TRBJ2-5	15	CSARDLAGGKETQYF
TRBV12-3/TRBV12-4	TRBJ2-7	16	CASSFGSVLAGATAYF
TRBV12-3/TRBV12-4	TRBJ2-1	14	CASSFSSYYNEQFF
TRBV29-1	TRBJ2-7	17	CSVEGMVAGAPFGEQYF
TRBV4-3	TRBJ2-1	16	CASSKGVSGARNEQFF
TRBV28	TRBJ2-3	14	CASSTRDGTDTEYF
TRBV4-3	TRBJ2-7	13	CASSQERTDEQYF
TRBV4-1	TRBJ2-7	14	CASSHMDTSYEQYF
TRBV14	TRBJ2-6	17	CASSLPFRDPGANVLTF
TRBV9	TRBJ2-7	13	CASSVATLGEQYF